A single sample gave rise to the 23 T cell receptor beta chains below, sequenced in a study of cytomegalovirus exposure and HLA in healthy donors. Both 60 Vbeta primers and 13 Jbeta primers went into the PCR. Profiled with immunoSEQ multiplex PCR; TCRdb holds only in-frame clones, not every one. Of about 200,000 clones listed, 82% are singletons. The sample taken for sequencing was PBMCs. All receptors derive from a woman aged 18-29 years in good health and CMV-seronegative.

This clone was observed a single time. Mismatch with germline at one junction end may stem from a read error. The chain couples TRBV5-4 to TRBJ2-1, with 8 bases that match TRBD2. CDR1 SGHNT and CDR2 YYREEE come from the germline V gene (reference sequence). The CDR3 is 11 residues long. CDR3 residues: CASSLATSVLF. CDR3 bases: TGTGCCAGCAGCTTGGCGACTAGCGTTCTCTTC.

The gene calls are TRBV11-2 and TRBJ2-7, with a possible D match to TRBD1 (6 bases). The CDR3 contains 15 residues. Germline CDR1 is SGHAT and CDR2 is FQNNGV. V shed 5 bases and J shed 0 bases, with 14 bases lying between them. CDR3 sequence: CASSPGQQPSYEQYF. Written as DNA, the CDR3 is TGTGCCAGCAGCCCCGGACAGCAACCCTCCTACGAGCAGTACTTC.

As for this clone: Germline and junction disagree at one end, which may indicate a read error. V gene TRBV11-2 combines with J gene TRBJ2-1; D not resolved. The CDR3 is 15 amino acids. Germline V gives CDR1 SGHAT, CDR2 FQNNGV. The CDR3 loop reads CASSLDESTYNEQFF. In DNA form, the CDR3 reads TGTGCCAGCAGCCTAGATGAGTCCACTTACAATGAGCAGTTCTTC.

The chain has TRBV4-1 and TRBJ2-3; 10 positions agree with TRBD2. This CDR3 is 17 amino acids long. Germline trimming cut 2 bases from V and 3 bases from J; bases unmatched to any gene: 8. The V gene's germline CDR1 is MGHRA and CDR2 YSYEKL. In DNA, the CDR3 is TGCGCCAGCAGCCAACCCCTAGCGGGAGAGGTAACAGATACGCAGTATTTT. Encoded protein: CASSQPLAGEVTDTQYF.

The rearrangement links TRBV7-9 to TRBJ2-1; the D gene is possibly TRBD2 (5 bases). Looked up from germline, CDR1 is SEHNR and CDR2 is FQNEAQ (reference sequence). The CDR3 runs to 13 residues. V lost 10 bases and J lost 4, with 14 bases in between. The CDR3 spells CANEERGYNEQFF. The DNA of the CDR3 is TGTGCCAACGAAGAGAGAGGGTACAATGAGCAGTTCTTC. Complete variable domain (other parts from reference TRBV7-9 and TRBJ2-1): DTGVSQNPRHKITKRGQNVTFRCDPISEHNRLYWYRQTLGQGPEFLTYFQNEAQLEKSRLLSDRFSAERPKGSFSTLEIQRTEQGDSAMYLCANEERGYNEQFFGPGTRLTVL.

In this sample, this clone turned up a few times. The CDR3, as DNA: TGCGCCAGCAGCTTGGAGGTTAGCGGGACCGAGCAGTACTTC. Protein sequence: CASSLEVSGTEQYF. J is TRBJ2-7 and V is TRBV5-1; 8 bases line up with TRBD2. The CDR3 runs to 14 residues. The ends lost 0 bases at V and 6 bases at J; junction bases unmatched: 5. Germline-derived CDR1 and CDR2 are SGHRS and YFSETQ.

The rearrangement links TRBV2 to TRBJ2-3; 12 positions agree with TRBD2. The germline V gene has CDR1 SNHLY and CDR2 FYNNEI. V dropped 7 bases and J dropped 11; count of bases not matched to a gene: 10. There are 14 residues in the CDR3. CDR3 coding DNA: TGTGCCAGCAAACTAGCGGGAGGTGGGGAGGTGCAGTATTTT. This encodes CASKLAGGGEVQYF.

The V call is TRBV7-2, the J call TRBJ2-2; 13 nucleotides align to TRBD2. CDR3 size: 16 residues. CDR1 SGHTA and CDR2 FQGNSA come from the germline V gene. V trimming: 5 bases; J trimming: 4 bases; junction bases outside the gene matches: 4. The CDR3 protein is CASSPTSGRSTGELFF. The CDR3 region has the DNA TGTGCCAGCAGCCCGACTAGCGGGAGGAGCACCGGGGAGCTGTTTTTT.

V usage is TRBV7-2 and J usage is TRBJ2-7; D is uncertain. V lost 6 bases and J lost 0, with 6 bases in between. This CDR3 is 12 amino acids long. Germline assignment: CDR1 SGHTA and CDR2 FQGNSA. This CDR3 reads CASSRSSYEQYF. In nucleotides, the CDR3 is TGTGCCAGCAGTCGGAGCTCCTACGAGCAGTACTTC.

The rearrangement links TRBV9 to TRBJ2-1, with 7 bases lining up with TRBD2. V lost 4 bases to trimming and J lost 0 bases; unmatched junction nucleotides: 7. CDR3 length: 16 amino acids. CDR1 is SGDLS and CDR2 is YYNGEE in the germline V gene. CDR3 sequence reads: CASSPGGGSSYNEQFF. CDR3 nucleotide sequence: TGTGCCAGCAGCCCAGGAGGCGGGAGCTCCTACAATGAGCAGTTCTTC.

V is TRBV11-2 and J is TRBJ2-1; weak D call: TRBD2 (5 bases). V shed 1 base and J shed 0 bases, with 7 bases lying between them. The CDR3 extends over 15 amino acids. Germline V gene lookup returns CDR1 SGHAT and CDR2 FQNNGV. CDR3 nucleotide sequence: TGTGCCAGCAGCTTAGCGGGGAGCTCCTACAATGAGCAGTTCTTC. Translated, it gives CASSLAGSSYNEQFF.

This clone turned up a few times. The CDR3 reads CASSEDRVHEQYF. CDR3 nucleotides: TGTGCCAGCAGTGAAGACAGGGTCCACGAGCAGTACTTC. This chain joins TRBV2 and TRBJ2-7, with D possibly matching TRBD1 (6 bases). The CDR3 has 13 amino acids. Germline V gene sequence: CDR1 SNHLY, CDR2 FYNNEI. V lost 1 base, J lost 5 bases, and 9 bases lay in between.

The chain employs TRBV4-1 and TRBJ2-3; 11 bases map to TRBD1. V was clipped by 4 bases and J by 5 bases; unmatched bases: 8. The CDR3 totals 16 residues. From germline, CDR1 is MGHRA and CDR2 YSYEKL. The CDR3 is CASSPRGQGAVDTQYF. The DNA for the CDR3 is TGCGCCAGCAGCCCCCGAGGACAGGGGGCGGTAGATACGCAGTATTTT.

This chain links TRBV6-5 with TRBJ1-2; 8 bases are shared with TRBD1. After removal of 5 bases from V and 4 bases from J, the junction contained 9 bases not matched to a gene. Germline CDR1 and CDR2: MNHEY and SVGAGI. The CDR3 has 15 amino acids. CDR3 DNA: TGTGCCAGCAGTCGCTCGACAGGGGACCTCTATGGCTACACCTTC. This codes for CASSRSTGDLYGYTF.

This chain joins TRBV25-1 and TRBJ1-3; TRBD1 matches at 7 bases. This CDR3 is built from 16 residues. Losses at the gene ends were 4 bases for V and 0 bases for J; bases not matched to a gene: 6. The germline V gene has CDR1 MGHDK and CDR2 SYGVNS. CDR3 sequence (DNA): TGTGCCAGCAGTGCCCTGGACAGGCCCTCTGGAAACACCATATATTTT. It is translated as CASSALDRPSGNTIYF.

This clone was detected only a few times. Here the CDR3 DNA reads TGTGCCAGCAGTTACGGTAGTGAGCAGTACTTC. The encoded protein is CASSYGSEQYF. The gene calls are TRBV6-5 and TRBJ2-7, with D unresolved. The CDR3 length is 11 residues. The germline V and J ends were trimmed by 2 bases and 7 bases, with 6 bases remaining between them. Germline CDR1 reads MNHEY; CDR2 reads SVGAGI.

This clone was seen a few times. The chain has TRBV6-5 and TRBJ2-1; D is uncertain. Looked up from germline, CDR1 is MNHEY and CDR2 is SVGAGI. The CDR3 runs to 14 residues. V was clipped by 3 bases and J by 0 bases, with 6 bases between them. The CDR3 DNA reads as TGTGCCAGCAGTTATGAGCCCTCCTACAATGAGCAGTTCTTC. Translation: CASSYEPSYNEQFF.

V gene TRBV6-1 combines with J gene TRBJ2-7; the D gene is possibly TRBD1 (7 bases). The germline CDR1 and CDR2 sequences are MNHNS and SASEGT. Trimming removed 6 bases at V and 2 bases at J, with 14 bases between. The CDR3 is made up of 14 amino acids. CDR3 residues: CASSRRDSPYEQYV. CDR3 bases: TGTGCCAGCAGCCGGAGGGACAGTCCCTACGAGCAGTACGTC.

The chain employs TRBV27 and TRBJ1-1, with a possible D match to TRBD1 (5 bases). The CDR3 is made up of 15 amino acids. V lost 2 bases and J lost 5, with 15 bases in between. CDR1 MNHEY and CDR2 SMNVEV come from the germline V gene (reference sequence). For the CDR3, the DNA is TGTGCCAGCAGTTTAGAATACGGGGGAGGAACTGAAGCTTTCTTT. This sequence encodes CASSLEYGGGTEAFF.

The chain joins TRBV5-4 to TRBJ2-3; D possibly corresponds to TRBD2 (5 bases). CDR1 SGHNT and CDR2 YYREEE come from the germline V gene (reference sequence). The length of the CDR3 is 15 residues. Trimming removed 0 bases from V and 1 base from J, with 9 bases in between. The CDR3 DNA reads as TGTGCCAGCAGCTTGGATCCAGCGGGCACAGATACGCAGTATTTT. Translation: CASSLDPAGTDTQYF.

This sequence joins TRBV19 and TRBJ1-1; a possible D gene is TRBD1 (6 bases). Germline CDR1 reads LNHDA; CDR2 reads SQIVND (reference sequence). This CDR3 is built from 14 residues. The V gene lost 1 base and the J gene lost 1 base, with 7 bases spanning the gap. The CDR3 nucleotides read TGTGCCAGTAGTATAGGCAGGGGGAACACTGAAGCTTTCTTT. Translation gives CASSIGRGNTEAFF.

The CDR3 sequence is CASSQWQGRSPLHF. As DNA, the CDR3 is TGTGCCAGCAGTCAGTGGCAGGGGCGTTCACCCCTCCACTTT. This chain joins TRBV7-2 and TRBJ1-6; D may be TRBD1 (6 bases). CDR3 size: 14 residues. Trimming removed 6 bases from V and 9 bases from J, with 15 bases in between. Germline-derived CDR1 and CDR2 are SGHTA and FQGNSA.

This rearrangement joins TRBV28 to TRBJ2-5, with a tentative D call TRBD2 (6 bases). Trimming pared 2 bases from V and 5 bases from J, leaving 21 bases between. This CDR3 is 17 amino acids long. CDR1 MDHEN and CDR2 SYDVKM come from the germline V gene. The CDR3 DNA follows: TGTGCCAGCAGTTTAATTCGGGAGACTAGATCGAGCGAGACCCAGTACTTC. Its protein is CASSLIRETRSSETQYF.